Below are 6 T cell receptor beta chains sequenced from a single sample in a study of shared clonotypes between healthy human individuals. Generated by immunoSEQ multiplex PCR, the TCRdb table keeps only in-frame clones and is missing some. The table includes 95,000 to 120,000 clones, more than 65% detected once. Source material: memory CD8+ T cells sorted from blood. Subset indicated: CD45RO+ cells pooled with CCR7-negative TemRA cells. Receptors were obtained from a woman aged 25 to 39 in good health.

This chain uses TRBV9 with TRBJ2-7; the D is unclear. Germline V gives CDR1 SGDLS, CDR2 YYNGEE. The CDR3 is 14 residues long. V shed 0 bases and J shed 6 bases, with 13 bases lying between them. In DNA form, the CDR3 reads TGTGCCAGCAGCGTAGCTTGGGGTTCGGCCGAGCAGTACTTC. Translating gives CASSVAWGSAEQYF.

The gene calls are TRBV13 and TRBJ2-5; the D gene is possibly TRBD1 (5 bases). Per the germline V gene, CDR1 is PRHDT and CDR2 is FYEKMQ (reference sequence). There are 14 residues in the CDR3. Trimming took 1 base from V and 3 from J, leaving 9 bases between them. In nucleotides, the CDR3 is TGTGCCAGCAGCTTAGAGGAAGGGGAAGAGACCCAGTACTTC. Its protein is CASSLEEGEETQYF.

The V call is TRBV6-5, the J call TRBJ2-2, with TRBD2 identical over 7 bases. The germline V gene has CDR1 MNHEY and CDR2 SVGAGI. The CDR3 has 14 residues. J was trimmed by 3 bases and V by 2 bases; bases with no gene match: 0. The CDR3 nucleotides read TGTGCCAGCAGTTACGGGGGGGACACCGGGGAGCTGTTTTTT. Translating gives CASSYGGDTGELFF.

V gene TRBV4-1 combines with J gene TRBJ1-2; the D is unclear. This CDR3 comprises 13 residues. The germline V gene encodes CDR1 MGHRA and CDR2 YSYEKL. Trimming pared 2 bases from V and 8 bases from J, leaving 12 bases between. This CDR3 reads CASSQRRDWGYTF. CDR3 nucleotide sequence: TGCGCCAGCAGCCAAAGGAGAGACTGGGGCTACACCTTC.

A note on this clone: The junction shows a germline mismatch at one end, possibly a read error. V gene TRBV30 combines with J gene TRBJ2-6; D remains ambiguous. Germline CDR1 reads GTSNPN; CDR2 reads SVGIG (reference sequence). The CDR3 loop spans 17 amino acids. CDR3: CAWVGKRYNKSGQRPDF. The CDR3 DNA sequence: TGTGCCTGGGTTGGAAAGCGTTATAACAAGTCGGGCCAACGTCCTGACTTC.

The chain employs TRBV6-1 and TRBJ1-4, with a possible D match to TRBD1 (6 bases). The V gene lost 4 bases and the J gene lost 3 bases, with 15 bases spanning the gap. CDR3 size: 16 residues. The germline CDR1 and CDR2 sequences are MNHNS and SASEGT. CDR3 sequence: CASSVSEGGANEKLFF. For the CDR3, the DNA is TGTGCCAGCAGTGTTTCCGAAGGGGGGGCTAATGAAAAACTGTTTTTT.